These 27 T cell receptor beta chains came from one sample sequenced in a study of technical replicates of blood from a handful of donors. Here immunoSEQ multiplex PCR was the method, and the copy in TCRdb shows in-frame clones only, minus some. Seen here are more than 65,000 clones, 90% to 95% observed once, and the top ten hold less than 0.5%. The specimen sequenced was T cells isolated from PBMCs. These receptors were obtained from a human donor in good health.

The J gene is TRBJ2-3, the V gene TRBV11-3; D ambiguous. Germline lookup yields CDR1 SGHNT and CDR2 YENEEA. The germline V and J ends were trimmed by 3 bases and 2 bases, with 3 bases remaining between them. This CDR3 contains 12 residues. The CDR3 here is CASSFHTDTQYF. In DNA form, the CDR3 reads TGTGCCAGCAGCTTTCACACAGATACGCAGTATTTT.

The chain employs TRBV10-3 and TRBJ2-3, with TRBD1 as a possible D gene (5 bases). V lost 11 bases and J lost 2, with 14 bases in between. CDR1 is ENHRY and CDR2 is SYGVKD in the germline V gene. This CDR3 spans 13 amino acids. For the CDR3, the DNA is TGTGCCTTAACCAGGGATAACACAGATACGCAGTATTTT. Translated: CALTRDNTDTQYF.

V is TRBV7-3 and J is TRBJ1-1; D gene uncertain. The V end was cut by 1 base, the J end by 1 base, with 4 bases between. The germline V gene encodes CDR1 SGHTA and CDR2 FQGTGA. The CDR3 contains 13 residues. The CDR3 DNA sequence: TGTGCCAGCAGCTTAAATCAGAACACTGAAGCTTTCTTT. As protein: CASSLNQNTEAFF.

J is TRBJ2-7 and V is TRBV6-5; a weak D match, TRBD1 (6 bases). The CDR3 totals 15 residues. CDR1 MNHEY and CDR2 SVGAGI come from the germline V gene. The V end lost 4 bases, the J end lost 3 bases, and 16 bases lay between the germline ends. The CDR3 coding sequence is TGTGCCAGCAGTTCACCGGGACATGGTGACTACGAGCAGTACTTC. Translating gives CASSSPGHGDYEQYF.

This clone was observed once. CDR3 in amino acids: CASSLARAGYLSNQPQHF. CDR3 in DNA: TGTGCCAGCTCACTTGCAAGGGCAGGGTATCTTAGCAATCAGCCCCAGCATTTT. The chain recombines TRBV18 with TRBJ1-5, with D possibly being TRBD1 (5 bases). V lost 4 bases, J lost 0 bases, and 19 bases lay in between. Germline CDR1 is KGHSH and CDR2 is LQKENI. The CDR3 totals 18 residues.

The chain is built from TRBV11-2 and TRBJ2-5; TRBD1 agrees at 11 bases. The V gene's germline CDR1 is SGHAT and CDR2 FQNNGV. Unmatched junction bases numbered 12, after V lost 3 bases and J lost 6 bases. The CDR3 runs to 17 residues. The CDR3 is CASSFNIWTGGGKTQYF. CDR3 nucleotides: TGTGCCAGCAGCTTTAACATCTGGACAGGGGGCGGCAAGACCCAGTACTTC. The full variable domain, in which reference TRBV11-2 and TRBJ2-5 provide the parts outside the CDR3, is EAGVAQSPRYKIIEKRQSVAFWCNPISGHATLYWYQQILGQGPKLLIQFQNNGVVDDSQLPKDRFSAERLKGVDSTLKIQPAKLEDSAVYLCASSFNIWTGGGKTQYFGPGTRLLVL.

The chain combines TRBV11-2 with TRBJ2-5; perhaps TRBD2 as D (6 bases). Germline CDR1 reads SGHAT; CDR2 reads FQNNGV. Trimming removed 5 bases at V and 4 bases at J, with 20 bases between. This CDR3 is 16 amino acids long. The CDR3 DNA is TGTGCCAGCAGCACATCGGGGGAAATTAGGGGAGAGACCCAGTACTTC. Translation gives CASSTSGEIRGETQYF.

The rearrangement uses TRBV4-1 and TRBJ2-2, with 9 positions matching TRBD2. This CDR3 has 18 amino acids. Unmatched junction bases numbered 13, after V lost 3 bases and J lost 5 bases. Germline V gives CDR1 MGHRA, CDR2 YSYEKL. The CDR3 protein is CASSQRHIAGDSTGELFF. The DNA of the CDR3 is TGCGCCAGCAGCCAGAGACATATAGCGGGGGACTCGACCGGGGAGCTGTTTTTT.

The V call is TRBV2, the J call TRBJ2-7; 9 nucleotides line up with TRBD2. This CDR3 region has 15 residues. CDR1 and CDR2 from the germline V gene are SNHLY and FYNNEI. The junction had 4 bases not matched to a gene; V was cut back by 2 bases and J by 2 bases. The CDR3 sequence: CASSESSSGTYEQYF. CDR3 nucleotide sequence: TGTGCCAGCAGTGAATCGTCTAGCGGGACCTACGAGCAGTACTTC.

The chain couples TRBV19 to TRBJ1-4; D is unclear. Deletions cut 5 bases from V and 4 bases from J, with 26 bases between. Germline CDR1 is LNHDA and CDR2 is SQIVND (reference sequence). This CDR3 has 19 residues. CDR3 in DNA: TGTGCCAGTAGTCCCCCCCCCTCGACTATACCCCTGGATAATGAAAAACTGTTTTTT. Its translation: CASSPPPSTIPLDNEKLFF. The full variable domain, with the rest looked up from reference TRBV19 and TRBJ1-4, is DGGITQSPKYLFRKEGQNVTLSCEQNLNHDAMYWYRQDPGQGLRLIYYSQIVNDFQKGDIAEGYSVSREKKESFPLTVTSAQKNPTAFYLCASSPPPSTIPLDNEKLFFGSGTQLSVL.

V usage is TRBV7-2 and J usage is TRBJ1-5; 9 bases fit TRBD1. This CDR3 comprises 18 residues. With V trimmed by 2 bases and J by 4 bases, 12 bases remained unmatched. Germline V lookup: CDR1 SGHTA, CDR2 FQGNSA. CDR3 amino acids: CASSLQGQGIGRNQPQHF. In nucleotides, the CDR3 is TGTGCCAGCAGCTTACAGGGACAGGGAATAGGGAGGAATCAGCCCCAGCATTTT. The full variable domain, its missing parts supplied by reference TRBV7-2 and TRBJ1-5, is GAGVSQSPSNKVTEKGKDVELRCDPISGHTALYWYRQSLGQGLEFLIYFQGNSAPDKSGLPSDRFSAERTGGSVSTLTIQRTQQEDSAVYLCASSLQGQGIGRNQPQHFGDGTRLSIL.

The rearrangement joins TRBV28 to TRBJ1-3, with 12 nucleotides matching TRBD1. The CDR3 loop spans 16 amino acids. Germline V gene sequence: CDR1 MDHEN, CDR2 SYDVKM. The V and J ends lost 7 bases and 3 bases, in that order; junction bases with no gene match: 7. CDR3: CASNRDRGLGGNTIYF. In DNA form, the CDR3 reads TGTGCCAGCAATAGGGACAGGGGGCTGGGTGGAAACACCATATATTTT. The full variable domain, rest sourced from reference TRBV28 and TRBJ1-3, is DVKVTQSSRYLVKRTGEKVFLECVQDMDHENMFWYRQDPGLGLRLIYFSYDVKMKEKGDIPEGYSVSREKKERFSLILESASTNQTSMYLCASNRDRGLGGNTIYFGEGSWLTVV.

The chain has TRBV19 and TRBJ1-1; maybe TRBD1 (5 bases). V lost 7 bases and J lost 5, with 17 bases in between. CDR1 and CDR2 (germline): LNHDA, SQIVND (reference sequence). The CDR3 length is 14 residues. The CDR3 here is CASNTGGVLTEAFF. The CDR3, as DNA: TGTGCCAGTAATACGGGAGGGGTACTTACTGAAGCTTTCTTT.

V gene TRBV9 combines with J gene TRBJ2-1, with 7 nucleotides matching TRBD1. The CDR3 consists of 15 residues. Germline assignment: CDR1 SGDLS and CDR2 YYNGEE. The V segment lost 4 bases and the J segment 2 bases; nucleotides outside the gene matches: 6. Here the CDR3 reads CASSPYGTAYNEQFF. As DNA, the CDR3 is TGTGCCAGCAGCCCGTACGGGACAGCCTACAATGAGCAGTTCTTC.

The table lists this clone with a few counts. The rearrangement joins TRBV28 to TRBJ2-7, with a tentative D call TRBD2 (5 bases). Trimming removed 3 bases from V and 1 base from J, with 16 bases in between. This CDR3 spans 16 amino acids. Per the germline V gene, CDR1 is MDHEN and CDR2 is SYDVKM. The CDR3 reads CASSLSEAAHSYEQYF. The CDR3 region has the DNA TGTGCCAGCAGTTTGTCGGAAGCGGCACATTCCTACGAGCAGTACTTC.

The chain uses TRBV4-3 and TRBJ2-7; 8 bases align to TRBD2. The CDR3 extends over 16 amino acids. Trimming at V came to 0 bases and at J to 4 bases, leaving 8 bases not matched to a gene. Germline V gives CDR1 LGHNA, CDR2 YSLEER. The CDR3 loop is CASSQEISGNFYEQYF. CDR3 coding DNA: TGCGCCAGCAGCCAAGAGATTAGCGGGAATTTTTACGAGCAGTACTTC.

V usage is TRBV7-3 and J usage is TRBJ2-7; 8 bases match TRBD2. Looked up from germline, CDR1 is SGHTA and CDR2 is FQGTGA. The CDR3 is 15 residues long. The trim removed 5 bases at V and 4 bases at J, leaving 10 bases unmatched. The CDR3 protein is CASSALPGGEYEQYF. The CDR3 nucleotides are TGTGCCAGCAGCGCCCTTCCGGGGGGGGAGTACGAGCAGTACTTC.

This chain connects TRBV18 to TRBJ2-7; maybe TRBD1 (6 bases). This CDR3 comprises 16 residues. V shed 3 bases and J shed 5 bases, with 20 bases lying between them. Germline loops: CDR1 KGHSH, CDR2 LQKENI. The DNA for the CDR3 is TGTGCCAGCTCACCCGGACAGACCAGGAGTGTGCACGAGCAGTACTTC. It translates to CASSPGQTRSVHEQYF.

The V and J genes are TRBV27 and TRBJ2-7; 8 bases match TRBD2. V shed 0 bases, J shed 2 bases, and the junction held 3 bases outside the gene matches. The CDR3 is 15 amino acids. CDR1 and CDR2 (germline): MNHEY, SMNVEV (reference sequence). In DNA, the CDR3 is TGTGCCAGCAGTTTATCGGGTAGCGGGGCCTACGAGCAGTACTTC. Protein sequence: CASSLSGSGAYEQYF.

V usage is TRBV2 and J usage is TRBJ1-4; D is ambiguous. From germline, CDR1 is SNHLY and CDR2 FYNNEI. The CDR3 consists of 16 residues. V lost 6 bases, J lost 0 bases, and 14 bases lay in between. CDR3 nucleotides: TGTGCCAGCAGGGTGCGGAGAGTCTCAACTAATGAAAAACTGTTTTTT. Residues: CASRVRRVSTNEKLFF.

This clone appeared once. This chain connects TRBV10-3 to TRBJ2-3, with D tentatively TRBD1 (6 bases). Germline values: CDR1 ENHRY, CDR2 SYGVKD. This CDR3 comprises 13 residues. V dropped 3 bases and J dropped 4 bases, with 8 bases sitting between them. The CDR3 sequence is CAISDQGSDTQYF. The CDR3 nucleotides are TGTGCCATCAGTGACCAGGGGTCAGATACGCAGTATTTT.

The chain combines TRBV7-9 with TRBJ2-7; 12 bases line up with TRBD2. The trim removed 4 bases at V and 3 bases at J, leaving 4 bases unmatched. The CDR3 extends over 15 amino acids. Looked up from germline, CDR1 is SEHNR and CDR2 is FQNEAQ (reference sequence). This CDR3 reads CASSSPGLAGYEQYF. DNA for the CDR3: TGTGCCAGCAGCTCCCCGGGACTAGCGGGCTACGAGCAGTACTTC.

The chain is built from TRBV1 and TRBJ2-3; the table's D call, TRBD2, was not checked against the DNA. TRBV1 is a pseudogene. The CDR3 is made up of 16 amino acids. The CDR3 region has the DNA TGCACCAGCAGAAATCTAGCGGGAGGTTCCACAGATACGCAGTATTTT. Translation: CTSRNLAGGSTDTQYF.

This chain connects TRBV30 to TRBJ1-3; the D is unclear. V lost 1 base and J 0 bases, leaving 13 bases between the germline ends. CDR3 length: 16 residues. CDR1 is GTSNPN, CDR2 SVGIG, per germline (reference sequence). The CDR3 loop is CAWSGLVFSSGNTIYF. In DNA, the CDR3 is TGTGCCTGGAGTGGTCTAGTCTTTAGCTCTGGAAACACCATATATTTT.

The genes are TRBV29-1 and TRBJ1-2; D remains ambiguous. The V end lost 3 bases, the J end lost 8 bases, and 19 bases lay between the germline ends. The CDR3 spans 14 residues. Germline CDR1 and CDR2: SQVTM and ANQGSEA. CDR3 protein: CSVEGTLGGNGYTF. Written as DNA, the CDR3 is TGCAGCGTTGAGGGAACATTAGGAGGGAACGGCTACACCTTC.

This clone was recorded many times. V usage is TRBV10-3 and J usage is TRBJ2-5; D is undetermined. Looked up from germline, CDR1 is ENHRY and CDR2 is SYGVKD. V shed 2 bases and J shed 5 bases, with 9 bases lying between them. This CDR3 spans 13 amino acids. CDR3 nucleotide sequence: TGTGCCATCAGTGAGGCTACCGCGGAGACCCAGTACTTC. Amino acids: CAISEATAETQYF.

CDR3 coding DNA: TGTGCCAGCAGCCCTGAGCTAACCTCTGGAAACACCATATATTTT. Its protein is CASSPELTSGNTIYF. The chain links TRBV7-2 to TRBJ1-3, with no clear D. This CDR3 comprises 15 residues. Looked up from germline, CDR1 is SGHTA and CDR2 is FQGNSA. V lost 5 bases, J lost 0 bases, and 11 bases lay in between. The complete variable domain, with remaining parts taken from reference TRBV7-2 and TRBJ1-3, reads GAGVSQSPSNKVTEKGKDVELRCDPISGHTALYWYRQSLGQGLEFLIYFQGNSAPDKSGLPSDRFSAERTGGSVSTLTIQRTQQEDSAVYLCASSPELTSGNTIYFGEGSWLTVV.